This T cell receptor (beta chain) appears in the sequencing data of a study of T cells after yellow fever vaccination. TCRdb reprocessed the 5' RACE reads with MiXCR, giving one entry per CDR3 protein. The data hold fewer than 350,000 distinct CDR3 sequences, with about 8.7% observed a single time. CDR3 size: 13 residues. The ends lost 11 bases at V and 4 bases at J; junction bases unmatched: 10. Germline V lookup: CDR1 MNHNS, CDR2 SASEGT. The chain employs TRBV6-1 and TRBJ1-1; 7 nucleotides align to TRBD1. The TCR comes from a man younger than 35 who received the YFV17D yellow fever vaccine. The sequencing here drew on PBMCs, taken on the day of the first yellow fever vaccination. The CDR3 nucleotides read TGTGCCGGGACTGACAGGGTCACCACTGAAGCTTTCTTT. This translates into CAGTDRVTTEAFF.